This TCR beta chain stems from a study of T-cell reconstitution after alpha-beta-depleted transplantation in children (dated by TCRdb to about 2016). Describing the broader study: T-cell immune reconstitution after TCRalphabeta/CD19-depleted allogeneic hematopoietic cell transplantation in children was quantitatively tracked in the study by means of TCR repertoire profiling.

The treatment or condition label on this specimen signifies: allogeneic hematopoietic cell transplantation with graft depleted of TCRalphabeta T cells and CD19 B cells. The transplant recipients were children given TCRalphabeta/CD19-depleted allogeneic hematopoietic cell grafts. Results the study describes overall, beyond this receptor: The apparently early alphabetaT-cell count recovery about two months after transplant was reportedly dependent on only several hundred rapidly expanded clones derived from non-depleted graft cells. Over the following months the frequencies of hyperexpanded clones went down, and after one year T-cell counts and TCRbeta diversity were mostly credited to newly produced T cells. In some patients, the high TCRbeta diversity seen at day 60 was put down to recipient T cells and intrathymic progenitors that had survived conditioning.

In its sample, this clonotype was seen many times. Its antigen is unknown. Qualities for individual bases were not recorded, and no much larger clone is one base off. Library prep was done by PCR. The run used an Illumina HiSeq 2500. TCR libraries were prepared with molecular barcoding, using unique molecular identifiers to normalize TCRbeta repertoire quantification. TCRdb reprocessing: public reads trimmed at Q25 with fastp, clones called with MiXCR, in-frame beta chains kept. Rows are unified per CDR3 protein, each entry keeping the most common DNA and genes. The sample table holds under 850,000 distinct CDR3 sequences, of which around 14% were seen once. The ten largest clonotypes hold about 0.77% of the sample. The sequencing here drew on PBMCs, taken before TCRalphabeta/CD19-depleted stem cell transplant. The receptor was derived from a girl aged 2 to 9 with congenital amegakaryocytic thrombocytopenia, due to receive a stem cell transplant.

The DNA is TGTGCCAGCTCACGAGGGTCCTCCTACGAGCAGTACTTC. Protein translation: CASSRGSSYEQYF. Recombination linked TRBV25-1 to TRBJ2-7, and possibly TRBD2, on 5 matching bases. V and J lose 8 bases and 0 bases, and a span of 11 bases separates them. CDR1 and CDR2, looked up from the germline V gene, are MGHDK and SYGVNS. From cysteine to phenylalanine, the CDR3 is 13 amino acids long. The CDR3 DNA has 39 bases and is translated from base 1.